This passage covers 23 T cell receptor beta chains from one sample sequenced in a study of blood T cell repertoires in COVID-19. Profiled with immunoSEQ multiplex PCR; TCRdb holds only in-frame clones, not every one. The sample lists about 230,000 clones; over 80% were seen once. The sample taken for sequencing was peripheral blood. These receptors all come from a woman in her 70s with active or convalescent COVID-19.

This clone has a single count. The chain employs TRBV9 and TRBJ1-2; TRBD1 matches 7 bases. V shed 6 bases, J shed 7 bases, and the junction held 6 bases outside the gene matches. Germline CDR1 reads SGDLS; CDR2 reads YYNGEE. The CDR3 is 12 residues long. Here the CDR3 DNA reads TGTGCCAGCACCAGGACAGGCAGTGGCTACACCTTC. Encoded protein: CASTRTGSGYTF. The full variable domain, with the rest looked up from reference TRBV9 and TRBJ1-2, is DSGVTQTPKHLITATGQRVTLRCSPRSGDLSVYWYQQSLDQGLQFLIQYYNGEERAKGNILERFSAQQFPDLHSELNLSSLELGDSALYFCASTRTGSGYTFGSGTRLTVV.

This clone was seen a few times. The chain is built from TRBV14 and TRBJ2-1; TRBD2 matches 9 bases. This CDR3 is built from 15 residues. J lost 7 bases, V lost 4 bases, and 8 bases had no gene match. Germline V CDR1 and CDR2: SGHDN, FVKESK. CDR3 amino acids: CASSLLLSGRNEQFF. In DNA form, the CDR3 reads TGTGCCAGCAGCCTCCTTCTTAGCGGGAGAAATGAGCAGTTCTTC.

The CDR3 DNA reads as TGTGCCAGCAGCTTGGGTAGCGGGGGGCCCGGACGGACCGGGGAGCTGTTTTTT. The encoded protein is CASSLGSGGPGRTGELFF. The J gene is TRBJ2-2, the V gene TRBV5-4; 10 positions match TRBD2. The CDR3 spans 18 residues. J was trimmed by 5 bases and V by 0 bases; bases with no gene match: 10. CDR1 SGHNT and CDR2 YYREEE come from the germline V gene (reference sequence).

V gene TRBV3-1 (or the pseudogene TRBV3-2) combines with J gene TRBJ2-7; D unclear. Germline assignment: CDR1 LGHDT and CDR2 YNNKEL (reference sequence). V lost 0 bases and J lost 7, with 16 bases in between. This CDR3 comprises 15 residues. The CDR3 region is CASSQDLRMEREQYF. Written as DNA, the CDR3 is TGTGCCAGCAGCCAAGATCTACGCATGGAGAGGGAGCAGTACTTC.

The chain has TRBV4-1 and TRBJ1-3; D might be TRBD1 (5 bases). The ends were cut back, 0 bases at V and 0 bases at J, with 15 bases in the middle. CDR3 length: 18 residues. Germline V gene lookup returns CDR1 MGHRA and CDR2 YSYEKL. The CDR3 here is CASSQDGGVGFSGNTIYF. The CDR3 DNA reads TGCGCCAGCAGCCAAGATGGGGGGGTAGGATTCTCTGGAAACACCATATATTTT.

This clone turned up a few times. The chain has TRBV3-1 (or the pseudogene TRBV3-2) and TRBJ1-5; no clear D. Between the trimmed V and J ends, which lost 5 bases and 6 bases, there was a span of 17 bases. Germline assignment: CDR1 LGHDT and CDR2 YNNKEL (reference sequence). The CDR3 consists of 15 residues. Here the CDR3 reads CASSEGPQQGQPQHF. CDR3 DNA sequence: TGTGCCAGCAGCGAGGGCCCTCAACAAGGTCAGCCCCAGCATTTT.

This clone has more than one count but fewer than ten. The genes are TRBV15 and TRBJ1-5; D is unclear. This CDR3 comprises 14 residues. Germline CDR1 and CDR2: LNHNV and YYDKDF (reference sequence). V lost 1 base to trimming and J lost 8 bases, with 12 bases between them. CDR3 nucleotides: TGTGCCACCAGCAGAGCGGCCGGGGTAGAGCCCCAGCATTTT. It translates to CATSRAAGVEPQHF.

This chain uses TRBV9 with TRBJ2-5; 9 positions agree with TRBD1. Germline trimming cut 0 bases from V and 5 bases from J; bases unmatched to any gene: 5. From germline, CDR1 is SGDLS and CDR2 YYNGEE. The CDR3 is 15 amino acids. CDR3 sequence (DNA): TGTGCCAGCAGCGTAGAGGGACAGGGTCATGAGACCCAGTACTTC. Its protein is CASSVEGQGHETQYF.

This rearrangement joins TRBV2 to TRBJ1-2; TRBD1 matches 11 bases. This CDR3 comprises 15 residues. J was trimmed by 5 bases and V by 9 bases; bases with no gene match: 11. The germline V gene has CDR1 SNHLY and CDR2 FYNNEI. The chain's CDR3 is CASRADRGLYYGYTF. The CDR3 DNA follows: TGTGCCAGTCGTGCGGACAGGGGGCTTTATTATGGCTACACCTTC. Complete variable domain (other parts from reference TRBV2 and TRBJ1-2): EPEVTQTPSHQVTQMGQEVILRCVPISNHLYFYWYRQILGQKVEFLVSFYNNEISEKSEIFDDQFSVERPDGSNFTLKIRSTKLEDSAMYFCASRADRGLYYGYTFGSGTRLTVV.

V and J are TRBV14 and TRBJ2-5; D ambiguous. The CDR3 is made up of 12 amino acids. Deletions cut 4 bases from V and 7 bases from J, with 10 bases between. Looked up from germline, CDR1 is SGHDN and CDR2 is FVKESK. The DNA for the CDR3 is TGTGCCAGCAGCCTACAAGGCGGGACCCAGTACTTC. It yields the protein CASSLQGGTQYF.

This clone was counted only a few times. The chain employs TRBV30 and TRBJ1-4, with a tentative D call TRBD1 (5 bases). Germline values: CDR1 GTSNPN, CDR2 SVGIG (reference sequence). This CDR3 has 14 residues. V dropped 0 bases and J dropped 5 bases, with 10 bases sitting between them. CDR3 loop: CAWSVGAINEKLFF. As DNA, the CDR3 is TGTGCCTGGAGTGTTGGGGCCATAAATGAAAAACTGTTTTTT.

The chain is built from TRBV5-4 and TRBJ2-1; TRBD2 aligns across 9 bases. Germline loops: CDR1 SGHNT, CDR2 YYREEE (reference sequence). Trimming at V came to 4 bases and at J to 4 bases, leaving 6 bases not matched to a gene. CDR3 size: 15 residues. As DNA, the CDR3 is TGTGCCAGCAGCACAGGACTAGCGTTTTACAATGAGCAGTTCTTC. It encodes CASSTGLAFYNEQFF.

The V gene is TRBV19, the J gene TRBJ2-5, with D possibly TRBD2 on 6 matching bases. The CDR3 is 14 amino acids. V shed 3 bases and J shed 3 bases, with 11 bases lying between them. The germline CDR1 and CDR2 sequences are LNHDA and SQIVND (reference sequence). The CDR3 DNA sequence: TGTGCCAGTAGTATCACAACTAGCAAAGAGACCCAGTACTTC. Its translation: CASSITTSKETQYF.

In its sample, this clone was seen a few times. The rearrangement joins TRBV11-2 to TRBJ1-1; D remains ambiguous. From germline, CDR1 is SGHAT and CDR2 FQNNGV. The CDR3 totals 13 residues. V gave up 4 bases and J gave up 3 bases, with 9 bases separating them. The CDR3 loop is CASSSSGYTEAFF. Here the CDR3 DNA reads TGTGCCAGCAGCTCCTCGGGTTACACTGAAGCTTTCTTT.

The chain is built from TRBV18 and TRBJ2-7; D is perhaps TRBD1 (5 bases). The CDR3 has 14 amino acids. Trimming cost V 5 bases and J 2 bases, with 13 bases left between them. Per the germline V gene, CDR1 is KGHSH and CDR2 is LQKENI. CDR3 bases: TGTGCCAGCTCAAGGGCAGGGTCCGCCTACGAGCAGTACTTC. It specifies CASSRAGSAYEQYF. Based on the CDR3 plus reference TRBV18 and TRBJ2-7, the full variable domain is NAGVMQNPRHLVRRRGQEARLRCSPMKGHSHVYWYRQLPEEGLKFMVYLQKENIIDESGMPKERFSAEFPKEGPSILRIQQVVRGDSAAYFCASSRAGSAYEQYFGPGTRLTVT.

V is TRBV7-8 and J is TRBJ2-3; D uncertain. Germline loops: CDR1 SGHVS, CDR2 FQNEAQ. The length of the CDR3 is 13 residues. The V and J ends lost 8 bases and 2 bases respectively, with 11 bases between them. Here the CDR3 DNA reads TGTGCCAGCCACCGAGCTTACACAGATACGCAGTATTTT. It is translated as CASHRAYTDTQYF. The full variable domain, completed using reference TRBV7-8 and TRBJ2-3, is GAGVSQSPRYKVAKRGQDVALRCDPISGHVSLFWYQQALGQGPEFLTYFQNEAQLDKSGLPSDRFFAERPEGSVSTLKIQRTQQEDSAVYLCASHRAYTDTQYFGPGTRLTVL.

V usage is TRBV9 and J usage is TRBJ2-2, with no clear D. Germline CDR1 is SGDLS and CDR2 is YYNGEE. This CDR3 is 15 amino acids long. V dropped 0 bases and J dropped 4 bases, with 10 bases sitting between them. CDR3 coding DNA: TGTGCCAGCAGCGTAGACGGTATCGCCACCGGGGAGCTGTTTTTT. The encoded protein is CASSVDGIATGELFF.

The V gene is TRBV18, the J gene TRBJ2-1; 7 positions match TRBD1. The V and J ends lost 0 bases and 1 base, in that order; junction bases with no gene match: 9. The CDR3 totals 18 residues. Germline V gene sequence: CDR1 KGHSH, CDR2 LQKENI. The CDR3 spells CASSPPPFRDRSYNEQFF. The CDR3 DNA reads TGTGCCAGCTCACCACCCCCCTTCCGGGACAGATCCTACAATGAGCAGTTCTTC.

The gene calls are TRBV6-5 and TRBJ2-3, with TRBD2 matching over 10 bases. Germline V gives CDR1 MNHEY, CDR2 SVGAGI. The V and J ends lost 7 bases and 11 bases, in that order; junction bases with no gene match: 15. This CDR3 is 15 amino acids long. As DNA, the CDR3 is TGTGCCAGCAATAATAGAGCGGGAGGGTCCGGGGGGCAGTATTTT. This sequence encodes CASNNRAGGSGGQYF.

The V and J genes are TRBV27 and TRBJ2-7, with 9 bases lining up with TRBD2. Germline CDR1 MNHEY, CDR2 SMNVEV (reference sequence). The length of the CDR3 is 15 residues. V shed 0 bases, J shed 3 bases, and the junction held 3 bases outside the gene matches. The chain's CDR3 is CASSLSPSGDYEQYF. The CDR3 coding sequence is TGTGCCAGCAGTTTATCACCTAGCGGGGACTACGAGCAGTACTTC.

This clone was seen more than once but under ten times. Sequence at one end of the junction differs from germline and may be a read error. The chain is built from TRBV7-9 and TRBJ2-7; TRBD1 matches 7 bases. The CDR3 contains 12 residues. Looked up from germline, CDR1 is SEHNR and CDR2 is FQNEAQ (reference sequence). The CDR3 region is CASSLGTERCDF. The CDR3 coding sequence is TGTGCCAGCAGCTTGGGGACAGAGAGGTGTGACTTC.

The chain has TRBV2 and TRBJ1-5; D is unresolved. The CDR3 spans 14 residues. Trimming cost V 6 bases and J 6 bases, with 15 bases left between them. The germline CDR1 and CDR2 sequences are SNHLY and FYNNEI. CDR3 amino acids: CASRGREAGQPQHF. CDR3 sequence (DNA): TGTGCCAGCAGGGGGAGGGAGGCTGGTCAGCCCCAGCATTTT.

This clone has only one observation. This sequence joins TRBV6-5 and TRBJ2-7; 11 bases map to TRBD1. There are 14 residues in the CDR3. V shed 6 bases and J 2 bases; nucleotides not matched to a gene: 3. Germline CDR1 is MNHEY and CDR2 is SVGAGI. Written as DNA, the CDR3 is TGTGCCAGCAGGGGGGACAGGGGGACCTACGAGCAGTACTTC. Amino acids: CASRGDRGTYEQYF.